These T cell receptor beta chains were read from a single sample in a study of human T cells and chemical hapten exposure. In TCRdb, the RACE reads were re-called with MiXCR into one record per CDR3 protein. Of 80,000 to 100,000 distinct CDR3 sequences listed, 9.5% to 13% are singletons. The sample consisted of whole blood, taken in connection with sensitization to the hapten diphenylcyclopropenone (DPC). These TCRs come from a woman aged 25 to 39 with alopecia areata. Some clones in this sample may be carry-over from other donors' samples. The CDR3 runs from the conserved cysteine through the conserved F or W. D genes are given only for firm matches. Some rows mark clone size as missing; the rest say once, few, many or name a class of expanded clone.

abundance: -; j_gene: TRBJ2-7; v_gene: TRBV28; d_gene: -; CDR3aa: CASSLYGEQYF; CDR3nt: TGTGCCAGCAGTTTATACGGCGAGCAGTACTTC
abundance: -; j_gene: TRBJ2-1; v_gene: TRBV6-2/TRBV6-3; d_gene: TRBD1; CDR3aa: CASSPLRTGFRDEQFF; CDR3nt: TGTGCCAGCAGTCCCCTCAGGACAGGTTTCCGCGATGAGCAGTTCTTC
abundance: many; j_gene: TRBJ1-2; v_gene: TRBV6-2/TRBV6-3; d_gene: -; CDR3aa: CASSYSISAYGYTF; CDR3nt: TGTGCCAGCAGTTACTCGATTTCGGCCTATGGCTACACCTTC
abundance: many; j_gene: TRBJ1-3; v_gene: TRBV10-3; d_gene: -; CDR3aa: CAISESPEGGNTIYF; CDR3nt: TGTGCCATCAGTGAGTCCCCCGAAGGGGGAAACACCATATATTTT
abundance: -; j_gene: TRBJ2-2; v_gene: TRBV18; d_gene: -; CDR3aa: CASSPRPQTGELFF; CDR3nt: TGTGCCAGCTCACCCCGCCCCCAAACCGGGGAGCTGTTTTTT
abundance: many; j_gene: TRBJ2-4; v_gene: TRBV18; d_gene: -; CDR3aa: CASSPAQMNIQYF; CDR3nt: TGTGCCAGCTCACCAGCACAGATGAACATTCAGTACTTC
abundance: few; j_gene: TRBJ1-5; v_gene: TRBV28; d_gene: -; CDR3aa: CATRRGDQPQHF; CDR3nt: TGTGCCACCAGGCGGGGAGATCAGCCCCAGCATTTT
abundance: many; j_gene: TRBJ2-3; v_gene: TRBV29-1; d_gene: -; CDR3aa: CSVLGQSGSTDTQYF; CDR3nt: TGCAGCGTTCTAGGCCAAAGTGGGTCCACAGATACGCAGTATTTT
abundance: many; j_gene: TRBJ1-2; v_gene: TRBV29-1; d_gene: -; CDR3aa: CSVDPGQRGYTF; CDR3nt: TGCAGCGTTGATCCAGGGCAAAGAGGCTACACCTTC
abundance: many; j_gene: TRBJ1-2; v_gene: TRBV5-1; d_gene: -; CDR3aa: CASSLAISGAGGYTF; CDR3nt: TGCGCCAGCAGCTTGGCCATTTCAGGGGCCGGTGGCTACACCTTC
abundance: -; j_gene: TRBJ1-1; v_gene: TRBV10-3; d_gene: -; CDR3aa: CAISESAMNTEAFF; CDR3nt: TGTGCCATCAGTGAGTCGGCTATGAACACTGAAGCTTTCTTT
abundance: -; j_gene: TRBJ2-5; v_gene: TRBV20-1; d_gene: -; CDR3aa: CSARGLMVAPETQYF; CDR3nt: TGCAGTGCTAGAGGGTTGATGGTAGCTCCAGAGACCCAGTACTTC
abundance: -; j_gene: TRBJ2-7; v_gene: TRBV6-1; d_gene: TRBD1; CDR3aa: CASSEFGQGKQYF; CDR3nt: TGTGCCAGCAGTGAATTTGGACAGGGTAAGCAGTACTTC
abundance: -; j_gene: TRBJ1-6; v_gene: TRBV3-1; d_gene: -; CDR3aa: CASSQAARAPLHF; CDR3nt: TGTGCCAGCAGCCAAGCCGCCAGGGCACCCCTCCACTTT
abundance: -; j_gene: TRBJ2-5; v_gene: TRBV7-2; d_gene: -; CDR3aa: CASSLRRGGQETQYF; CDR3nt: TGTGCCAGCAGCCTCCGCCGAGGCGGACAAGAGACCCAGTACTTC
abundance: many; j_gene: TRBJ1-5; v_gene: TRBV18; d_gene: -; CDR3aa: CASSPLRDNQPQHF; CDR3nt: TGTGCCAGCTCACCACTTCGGGACAATCAGCCCCAGCATTTT
abundance: -; j_gene: TRBJ2-1; v_gene: TRBV20-1; d_gene: TRBD2; CDR3aa: CSASTLAGGAGEQFF; CDR3nt: TGCAGTGCTTCAACACTAGCGGGAGGTGCCGGGGAGCAGTTCTTC
abundance: many; j_gene: TRBJ1-6; v_gene: TRBV7-2; d_gene: TRBD1; CDR3aa: CASSLAVPGQGPPLHF; CDR3nt: TGTGCCAGCAGCTTAGCGGTCCCGGGACAGGGTCCACCCCTCCACTTT
abundance: many; j_gene: TRBJ2-1; v_gene: TRBV6-2/TRBV6-3; d_gene: TRBD1; CDR3aa: CASGTGVENEQFF; CDR3nt: TGTGCCTCCGGGACAGGGGTAGAGAATGAGCAGTTCTTC
abundance: -; j_gene: TRBJ2-7; v_gene: TRBV9; d_gene: -; CDR3aa: CASSQDRIGHSEQYF; CDR3nt: TGTGCCAGCAGCCAAGACCGAATAGGGCACTCCGAGCAGTACTTC
abundance: -; j_gene: TRBJ1-5; v_gene: TRBV29-1; d_gene: -; CDR3aa: CSVAQGFDQPQHF; CDR3nt: TGCAGCGTGGCACAGGGATTTGATCAGCCCCAGCATTTT
abundance: few; j_gene: TRBJ1-5; v_gene: TRBV6-6; d_gene: -; CDR3aa: CASSEDWRQGAFQPQHF; CDR3nt: TGTGCCAGCAGTGAGGATTGGAGGCAGGGTGCGTTTCAGCCCCAGCATTTT
abundance: many; j_gene: TRBJ1-2; v_gene: TRBV29-1; d_gene: TRBD1; CDR3aa: CSVGQGESNYGYTF; CDR3nt: TGCAGCGTTGGACAGGGGGAATCTAACTATGGCTACACCTTC
abundance: many; j_gene: TRBJ2-4; v_gene: TRBV6-2/TRBV6-3; d_gene: TRBD2; CDR3aa: CASRGLAGSKNIQYF; CDR3nt: TGTGCCAGCAGGGGACTAGCGGGGTCCAAAAACATTCAGTACTTC
abundance: -; j_gene: TRBJ2-2; v_gene: TRBV30; d_gene: -; CDR3aa: CAWSRTANTGELFF; CDR3nt: TGTGCCTGGAGTAGGACAGCGAACACCGGGGAGCTGTTTTTT
abundance: few; j_gene: TRBJ2-1; v_gene: TRBV7-6; d_gene: -; CDR3aa: CASSLGNNPSEQFF; CDR3nt: TGTGCCAGCAGCTTAGGCAATAACCCTAGTGAGCAGTTCTTC
abundance: -; j_gene: TRBJ2-5; v_gene: TRBV6-1; d_gene: -; CDR3aa: CASSELNTQQETQYF; CDR3nt: TGTGCCAGCAGTGAATTGAATACCCAGCAAGAGACCCAGTACTTC
abundance: many; j_gene: TRBJ2-1; v_gene: TRBV18; d_gene: -; CDR3aa: CASSPVPDNEQFF; CDR3nt: TGTGCCAGCTCACCAGTACCAGACAATGAGCAGTTCTTC
abundance: many; j_gene: TRBJ2-5; v_gene: TRBV29-1; d_gene: -; CDR3aa: CSVEVQWGAQETQYF; CDR3nt: TGCAGCGTTGAAGTTCAGTGGGGGGCCCAAGAGACCCAGTACTTC
abundance: many; j_gene: TRBJ2-1; v_gene: TRBV20-1; d_gene: TRBD2; CDR3aa: CSAPRSGGYNEQFF; CDR3nt: TGCAGTGCCCCGAGAAGCGGGGGATACAATGAGCAGTTCTTC
abundance: -; j_gene: TRBJ2-3; v_gene: TRBV3-1; d_gene: -; CDR3aa: CASSPQVLAPSTDTQYF; CDR3nt: TGTGCCAGCAGCCCCCAAGTGCTCGCACCTAGCACAGATACGCAGTATTTT
abundance: many; j_gene: TRBJ1-5; v_gene: TRBV4-1; d_gene: TRBD1; CDR3aa: CASSHDGQAVQPQHF; CDR3nt: TGCGCCAGCAGCCATGACGGACAGGCAGTTCAGCCCCAGCATTTT
abundance: many; j_gene: TRBJ1-5; v_gene: TRBV2; d_gene: -; CDR3aa: CASSPGQLPDQPQHF; CDR3nt: TGTGCCAGCAGTCCAGGCCAGCTCCCCGATCAGCCCCAGCATTTT
abundance: many; j_gene: TRBJ2-1; v_gene: TRBV3-1; d_gene: TRBD2; CDR3aa: CASSQGLADAYNEQFF; CDR3nt: TGTGCCAGCAGCCAAGGACTAGCGGATGCCTACAATGAGCAGTTCTTC
abundance: -; j_gene: TRBJ2-5; v_gene: TRBV2; d_gene: -; CDR3aa: CASRKLPGPDQETQYF; CDR3nt: TGTGCCAGCAGGAAACTCCCGGGCCCCGATCAAGAGACCCAGTACTTC
abundance: -; j_gene: TRBJ2-7; v_gene: TRBV7-9; d_gene: TRBD1; CDR3aa: CASSPQGSSYEQYF; CDR3nt: TGTGCCAGCAGCCCACAGGGGTCCTCCTACGAGCAGTACTTC
abundance: many; j_gene: TRBJ1-2; v_gene: TRBV6-6; d_gene: -; CDR3aa: CASSRGAAYGYTF; CDR3nt: TGTGCCAGCAGTAGGGGAGCGGCATATGGCTACACCTTC
abundance: few; j_gene: TRBJ1-2; v_gene: TRBV5-1; d_gene: TRBD1; CDR3aa: CASSGWTGGDGYTF; CDR3nt: TGCGCCAGCAGCGGGTGGACAGGGGGCGATGGCTACACCTTC
abundance: many; j_gene: TRBJ2-7; v_gene: TRBV6-6; d_gene: -; CDR3aa: CASSYGDLFSYEQYF; CDR3nt: TGTGCCAGCAGTTACGGGGACTTATTCTCCTACGAGCAGTACTTC
abundance: -; j_gene: TRBJ2-2; v_gene: TRBV28; d_gene: -; CDR3aa: CASSRPSTGELFF; CDR3nt: TGTGCCAGCAGTCGGCCCTCCACCGGGGAGCTGTTTTTT
abundance: many; j_gene: TRBJ2-1; v_gene: TRBV7-2; d_gene: TRBD1; CDR3aa: CASSTGQGLNNEQFF; CDR3nt: TGTGCCAGCAGCACGGGACAGGGATTAAACAATGAGCAGTTCTTC
abundance: many; j_gene: TRBJ1-6; v_gene: TRBV30; d_gene: -; CDR3aa: CAWSVNYSPLHF; CDR3nt: TGTGCCTGGAGCGTTAATTATTCACCCCTCCACTTT
abundance: few; j_gene: TRBJ2-1; v_gene: TRBV6-1; d_gene: -; CDR3aa: CASSPGLDYNEQFF; CDR3nt: TGTGCCAGCTCGCCGGGACTGGATTACAATGAGCAGTTCTTC
abundance: many; j_gene: TRBJ2-3; v_gene: TRBV7-9; d_gene: -; CDR3aa: CASSFAGADTQYF; CDR3nt: TGTGCCAGCAGCTTCGCAGGGGCAGATACGCAGTATTTT
abundance: -; j_gene: TRBJ2-2; v_gene: TRBV29-1; d_gene: -; CDR3aa: CSAGETGELFF; CDR3nt: TGCAGCGCTGGGGAAACCGGGGAGCTGTTTTTT
abundance: many; j_gene: TRBJ2-7; v_gene: TRBV13; d_gene: TRBD1; CDR3aa: CASSLGQGLYEQYF; CDR3nt: TGTGCCAGCAGCTTGGGACAGGGCCTCTACGAGCAGTACTTC
abundance: -; j_gene: TRBJ2-7; v_gene: TRBV20-1; d_gene: -; CDR3aa: CSARDSRLGEQYF; CDR3nt: TGCAGTGCTAGAGATTCCCGACTCGGCGAGCAGTACTTC
abundance: few; j_gene: TRBJ2-2; v_gene: TRBV5-1; d_gene: TRBD1; CDR3aa: CASSWDPGTGDTGELFF; CDR3nt: TGCGCCAGCAGTTGGGATCCGGGGACAGGGGACACCGGGGAGCTGTTTTTT
abundance: -; j_gene: TRBJ2-2; v_gene: TRBV28; d_gene: -; CDR3aa: CASGWRQGNTGELFF; CDR3nt: TGTGCCAGCGGGTGGCGGCAGGGGAACACCGGGGAGCTGTTTTTT
abundance: many; j_gene: TRBJ2-3; v_gene: TRBV20-1; d_gene: -; CDR3aa: CSARGSLTSTDTQYF; CDR3nt: TGCAGTGCTAGAGGATCCTTGACTAGCACAGATACGCAGTATTTT
abundance: few; j_gene: TRBJ1-5; v_gene: TRBV9; d_gene: -; CDR3aa: CASSVAGFGPQHF; CDR3nt: TGTGCCAGCAGCGTAGCGGGGTTTGGGCCCCAGCATTTT
abundance: few; j_gene: TRBJ2-2; v_gene: TRBV3-1; d_gene: -; CDR3aa: CASSHRKTGELFF; CDR3nt: TGTGCCAGCAGCCACAGAAAGACCGGGGAGCTGTTTTTT
abundance: -; j_gene: TRBJ2-7; v_gene: TRBV28; d_gene: TRBD1; CDR3aa: CAIGTGGRNYEQYF; CDR3nt: TGTGCCATCGGTACAGGGGGTCGGAACTACGAGCAGTACTTC
abundance: -; j_gene: TRBJ2-7; v_gene: TRBV4-1; d_gene: -; CDR3aa: CASSHQETWDYEQYF; CDR3nt: TGCGCCAGCAGCCATCAAGAGACCTGGGACTACGAGCAGTACTTC
abundance: few; j_gene: TRBJ1-5; v_gene: TRBV3-1; d_gene: -; CDR3aa: CASSQNNQPQHF; CDR3nt: TGTGCCAGCAGCCAAAACAATCAGCCCCAGCATTTT